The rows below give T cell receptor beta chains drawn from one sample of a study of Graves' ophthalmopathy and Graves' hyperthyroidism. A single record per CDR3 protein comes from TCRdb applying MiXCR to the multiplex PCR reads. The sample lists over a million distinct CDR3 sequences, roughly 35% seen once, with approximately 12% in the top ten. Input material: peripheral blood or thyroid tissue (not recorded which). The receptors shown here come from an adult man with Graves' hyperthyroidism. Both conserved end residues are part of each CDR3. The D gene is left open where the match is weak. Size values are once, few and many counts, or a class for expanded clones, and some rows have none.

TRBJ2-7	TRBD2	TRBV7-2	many	CASSSSPGTSYEQYF	TGTGCCAGCAGCTCTTCACCCGGGACTAGCTACGAGCAGTACTTC
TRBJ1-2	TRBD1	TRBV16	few	CASSPQARGPSGYTF	TGTGCCAGCAGCCCCCAGGCCAGGGGGCCCTCCGGCTACACCTTC
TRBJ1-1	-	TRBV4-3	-	CASSRITSSEAFF	TGCGCCAGCAGCCGTATAACGAGTTCTGAAGCTTTCTTT
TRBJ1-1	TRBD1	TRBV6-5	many	CASSWDRETEAFF	TGTGCCAGCAGTTGGGACAGAGAAACTGAAGCTTTCTTT
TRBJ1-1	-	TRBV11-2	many	CASSFMEMGNTEAFF	TGTGCCAGCAGCTTCATGGAAATGGGGAACACTGAAGCTTTCTTT
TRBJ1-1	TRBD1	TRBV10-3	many	CATRGQGDPEAFF	TGTGCCACCCGGGGACAGGGGGACCCTGAAGCTTTCTTT
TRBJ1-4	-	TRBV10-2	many	CASSVSVNEKLFF	TGCGCCAGCAGTGTTTCAGTTAATGAAAAACTGTTTTTT
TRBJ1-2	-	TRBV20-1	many	CSVKRVQSISNYGYTF	TGCAGTGTCAAGAGGGTCCAGTCCATCTCTAACTATGGCTACACCTTC
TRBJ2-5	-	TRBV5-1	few	CASRAPPGASF	TGCGCCAGCAGGGCACCACCGGGAGCCTCCTTC
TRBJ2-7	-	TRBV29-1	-	CSVGANLSYEQYF	TGCAGCGTTGGCGCCAATTTATCCTACGAGCAGTACTTC
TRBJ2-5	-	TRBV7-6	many	CASRPTGTEYQETQYF	TGTGCCAGCAGACCTACCGGGACCGAGTACCAAGAGACCCAGTACTTC
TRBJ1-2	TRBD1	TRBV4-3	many	CASSQRLGAGQSNYGYTF	TGCGCCAGCAGCCAACGCCTAGGGGCGGGACAGTCTAACTATGGCTACACCTTC
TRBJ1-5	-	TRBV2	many	CASSGAPEQPQHF	TGTGCCAGCAGTGGGGCGCCAGAACAGCCCCAGCATTTT
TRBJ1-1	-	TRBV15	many	CATSREDTPVREAFF	TGTGCCACCAGCAGAGAGGACACTCCAGTACGGGAAGCTTTCTTT
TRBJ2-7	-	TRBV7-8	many	CASSLQVGAYEQYF	TGTGCCAGCAGCCTACAAGTGGGGGCTTACGAGCAGTACTTC
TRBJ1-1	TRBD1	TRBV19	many	CASRWTGRSTEAFF	TGTGCCAGTAGGTGGACAGGGAGAAGCACTGAAGCTTTCTTT
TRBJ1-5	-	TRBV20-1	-	CSARPRPSNQPQHF	TGCAGTGCTAGACCCCGACCTAGCAATCAGCCCCAGCATTTT
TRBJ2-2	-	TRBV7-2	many	CASSFSSGNTGELFF	TGTGCCAGCAGCTTCAGTAGCGGCAACACCGGGGAGCTGTTTTTT
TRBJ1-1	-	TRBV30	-	CAWSVLGEVTEAFF	TGTGCCTGGAGTGTACTTGGGGAGGTCACTGAAGCTTTCTTT
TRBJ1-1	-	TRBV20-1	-	CSASRRAEAFF	TGCAGTGCTTCAAGGCGGGCCGAAGCTTTCTTT
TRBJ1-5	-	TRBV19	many	CASSKSNQPQHF	TGTGCCAGTAGCAAAAGTAATCAGCCCCAGCATTTT
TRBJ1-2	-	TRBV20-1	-	CSARGRRNYGYTF	TGCAGTGCTAGAGGTCGGCGTAACTATGGCTACACCTTC
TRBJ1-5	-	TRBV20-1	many	CSISLGVGSNQPQHF	TGCAGTATTAGCCTTGGGGTGGGTAGCAATCAGCCCCAGCATTTT
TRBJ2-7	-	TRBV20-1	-	CSARNMAGSSYEQYF	TGCAGTGCTAGGAATATGGCGGGGAGCTCCTACGAGCAGTACTTC
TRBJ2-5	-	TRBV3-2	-	CASSQGQGQKYF	TGTGCCAGCAGCCAGGGACAGGGACAGAAGTACTTC
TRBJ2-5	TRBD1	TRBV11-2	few	CASSHEPWRVGQGRETQYF	TGCGCCAGCAGCCACGAACCCTGGAGGGTAGGACAGGGGAGAGAGACCCAGTACTTC
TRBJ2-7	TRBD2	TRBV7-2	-	CASSLGAVTSGRYEQYF	TGTGCCAGCAGCTTAGGGGCAGTTACTAGCGGGAGATACGAGCAGTACTTC
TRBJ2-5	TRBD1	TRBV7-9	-	CASSPLAGGNQPQYF	TGTGCCAGCAGCCCACTGGCAGGGGGCAATCAGCCCCAGTACTTC
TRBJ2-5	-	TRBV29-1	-	CSVGGAQYF	TGCAGCGTAGGTGGGGCCCAGTACTTC
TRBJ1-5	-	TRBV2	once	CASSRRQVNQPQHF	TGTGCCAGCAGTCGGCGCCAGGTCAATCAGCCCCAGCATTTT
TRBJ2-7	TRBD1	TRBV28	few	CASSTTGAREYF	TGTGCCAGCAGCACAACAGGGGCACGGGAGTACTTC
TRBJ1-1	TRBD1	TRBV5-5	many	CASSLAAGGAGYTEAFF	TGTGCCAGCAGCTTGGCCGCAGGGGGCGCAGGGTACACTGAAGCTTTCTTT
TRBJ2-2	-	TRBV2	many	CASRETHRANTGELFF	TGTGCCAGCAGGGAAACACACAGAGCGAACACCGGGGAGCTGTTTTTT
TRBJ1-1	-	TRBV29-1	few	CSAGNMNTEAFF	TGCAGCGCCGGGAACATGAACACTGAAGCTTTCTTT
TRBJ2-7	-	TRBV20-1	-	CSARARALYEQYF	TGCAGTGCTAGAGCCAGGGCCCTCTACGAGCAGTACTTC
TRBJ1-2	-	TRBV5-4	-	CASSAGSLAGGYTF	TGTGCCAGCAGCGCCGGGTCCTTGGCGGGGGGCTACACCTTC
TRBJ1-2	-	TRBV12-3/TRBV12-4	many	CASSGSRVYGYTF	TGTGCCAGCAGTGGGTCCAGAGTCTATGGCTACACCTTC
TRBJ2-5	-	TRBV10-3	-	CAIRDTSGQEETQYF	TGTGCCATCAGAGACACTAGCGGACAGGAAGAGACCCAGTACTTC
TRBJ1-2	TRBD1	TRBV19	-	CASRGFDRDNYGYTF	TGTGCCAGTAGGGGCTTTGACAGGGACAACTATGGCTACACCTTC
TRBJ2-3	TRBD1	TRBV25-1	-	CASSASTGGVGTDTQYF	TGTGCCAGCAGTGCCTCGACAGGGGGCGTAGGCACAGATACGCAGTATTTT